Sequencing of this T cell receptor (beta chain) was carried out in a study of identical twins. Study-wide points: Within cord blood, abundant beta clonotypes carried fewer insertions, but memory repertoires showed no such trend. Out-of-frame beta chain sequences displayed weaker excess sharing between twins. Modelling underestimated the level of out-of-frame TCR alpha sharing observed in monozygotic twins.

A few counts support this clonotype. Its target is unknown. Template switching, a step in the protocol, added a universal primer site, and cDNA carried unique molecular identifiers. TCRdb used MiXCR to reprocess the 5' RACE reads, holding one entry per CDR3 protein. The table includes 1.5 million to 2 million distinct CDR3 sequences, less than 40% detected once. Trimming took 0 bases from V and 4 from J, leaving 10 bases between them. Germline CDR1 SQVTM, CDR2 ANQGSEA. The CDR3 runs 14 residues. The sequenced material came from cord blood. The V call is TRBV29-1, the J call TRBJ1-5; TRBD1 is a possible D gene (6 bases). The source of this sequence is a newborn girl in good health. CDR3 coding DNA: TGCAGCGTTGAAGAAGGCACAGGGAATCAGCCCCAGCATTTT. This sequence encodes CSVEEGTGNQPQHF.